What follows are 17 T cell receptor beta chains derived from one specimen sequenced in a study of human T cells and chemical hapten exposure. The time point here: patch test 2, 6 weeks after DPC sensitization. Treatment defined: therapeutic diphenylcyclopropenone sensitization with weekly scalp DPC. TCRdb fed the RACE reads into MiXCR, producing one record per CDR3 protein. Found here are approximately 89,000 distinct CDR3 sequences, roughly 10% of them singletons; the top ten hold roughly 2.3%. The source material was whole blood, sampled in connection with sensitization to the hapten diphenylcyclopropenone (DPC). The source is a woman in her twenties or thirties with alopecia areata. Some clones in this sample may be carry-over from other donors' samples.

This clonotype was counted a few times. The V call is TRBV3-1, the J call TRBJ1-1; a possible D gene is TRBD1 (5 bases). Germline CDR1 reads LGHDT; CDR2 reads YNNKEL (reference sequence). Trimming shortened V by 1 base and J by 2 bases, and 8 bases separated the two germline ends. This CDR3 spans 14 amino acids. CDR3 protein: CASSQGGINTEAFF. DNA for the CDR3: TGTGCCAGCAGCCAAGGGGGGATAAACACTGAAGCTTTCTTT.

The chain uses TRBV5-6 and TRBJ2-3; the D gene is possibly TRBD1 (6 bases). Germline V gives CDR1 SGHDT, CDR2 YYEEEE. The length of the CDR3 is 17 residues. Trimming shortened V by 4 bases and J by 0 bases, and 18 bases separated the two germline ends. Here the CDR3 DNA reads TGTGCCAGCAGCCTAATCCGGACAGCTTCTAGCACAGATACGCAGTATTTT. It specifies CASSLIRTASSTDTQYF.

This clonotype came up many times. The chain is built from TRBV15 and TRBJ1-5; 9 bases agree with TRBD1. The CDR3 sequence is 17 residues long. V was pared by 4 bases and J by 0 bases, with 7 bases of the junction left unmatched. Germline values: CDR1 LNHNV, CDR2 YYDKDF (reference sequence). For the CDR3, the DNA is TGTGCCACCAGCAAAGGCTGGACAGGGGATAGCAATCAGCCCCAGCATTTT. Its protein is CATSKGWTGDSNQPQHF.

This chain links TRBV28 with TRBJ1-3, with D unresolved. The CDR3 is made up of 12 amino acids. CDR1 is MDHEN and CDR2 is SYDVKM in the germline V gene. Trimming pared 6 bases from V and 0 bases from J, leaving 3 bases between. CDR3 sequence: CASRDSGNTIYF. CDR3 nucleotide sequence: TGTGCCAGCAGAGACTCTGGAAACACCATATATTTT.

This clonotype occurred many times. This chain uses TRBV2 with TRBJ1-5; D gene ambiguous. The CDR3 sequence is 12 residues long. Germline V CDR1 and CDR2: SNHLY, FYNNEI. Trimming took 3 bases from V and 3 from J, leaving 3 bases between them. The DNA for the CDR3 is TGTGCCAGCAGTGATAACAATCAGCCCCAGCATTTT. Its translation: CASSDNNQPQHF. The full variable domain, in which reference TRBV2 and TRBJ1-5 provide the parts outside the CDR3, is EPEVTQTPSHQVTQMGQEVILRCVPISNHLYFYWYRQILGQKVEFLVSFYNNEISEKSEIFDDQFSVERPDGSNFTLKIRSTKLEDSAMYFCASSDNNQPQHFGDGTRLSIL.

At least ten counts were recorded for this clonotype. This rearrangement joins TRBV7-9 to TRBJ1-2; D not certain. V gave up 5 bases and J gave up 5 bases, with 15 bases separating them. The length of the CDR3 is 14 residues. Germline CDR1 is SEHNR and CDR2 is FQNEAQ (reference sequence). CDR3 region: CASSPLGIQYGYTF. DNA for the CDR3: TGTGCCAGCAGCCCACTTGGGATCCAGTATGGCTACACCTTC.

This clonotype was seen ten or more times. The CDR3 region is CSVVNTEAFF. CDR3 DNA sequence: TGCAGCGTGGTTAACACTGAAGCTTTCTTT. The chain has TRBV29-1 and TRBJ1-1; D gene unclear. Trimming removed 6 bases at V and 2 bases at J, with 4 bases between. The CDR3 contains 10 residues. CDR1 is SQVTM and CDR2 is ANQGSEA in the germline V gene.

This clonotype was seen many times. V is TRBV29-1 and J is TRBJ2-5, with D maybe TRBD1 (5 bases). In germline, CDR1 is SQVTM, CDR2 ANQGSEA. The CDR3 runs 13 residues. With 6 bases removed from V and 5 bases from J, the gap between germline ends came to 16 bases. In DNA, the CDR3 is TGCAGCGTAGGGGCTAACCCCGGGGAGACCCAGTACTTC. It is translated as CSVGANPGETQYF.

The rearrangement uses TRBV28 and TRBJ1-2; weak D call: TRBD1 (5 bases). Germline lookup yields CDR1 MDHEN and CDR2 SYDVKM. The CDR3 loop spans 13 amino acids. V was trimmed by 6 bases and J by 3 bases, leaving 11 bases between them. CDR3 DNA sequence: TGTGCCAGCAGAGCTCAGACAGACTATGGCTACACCTTC. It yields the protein CASRAQTDYGYTF.

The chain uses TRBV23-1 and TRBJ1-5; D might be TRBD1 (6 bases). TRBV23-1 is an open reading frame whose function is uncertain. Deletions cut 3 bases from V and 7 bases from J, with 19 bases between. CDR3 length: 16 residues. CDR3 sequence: CASSQGYREADQPQHF. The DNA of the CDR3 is TGCGCCAGCAGTCAGGGGTACAGGGAAGCAGACCAGCCCCAGCATTTT.

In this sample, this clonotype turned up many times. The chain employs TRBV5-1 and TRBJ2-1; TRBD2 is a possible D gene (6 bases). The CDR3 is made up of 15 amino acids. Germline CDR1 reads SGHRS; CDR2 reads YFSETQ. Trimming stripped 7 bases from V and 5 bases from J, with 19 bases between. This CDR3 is CASRSPSSAHNEQFF. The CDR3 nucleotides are TGCGCCAGCCGATCCCCCTCTAGCGCTCACAATGAGCAGTTCTTC.

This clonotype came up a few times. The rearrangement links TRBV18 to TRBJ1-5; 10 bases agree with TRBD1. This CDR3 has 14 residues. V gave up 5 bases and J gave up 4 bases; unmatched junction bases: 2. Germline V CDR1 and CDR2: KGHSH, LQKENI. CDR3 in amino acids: CASSGTGENQPQHF. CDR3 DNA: TGTGCCAGCTCAGGGACAGGGGAGAATCAGCCCCAGCATTTT. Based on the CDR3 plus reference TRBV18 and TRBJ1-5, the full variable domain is NAGVMQNPRHLVRRRGQEARLRCSPMKGHSHVYWYRQLPEEGLKFMVYLQKENIIDESGMPKERFSAEFPKEGPSILRIQQVVRGDSAAYFCASSGTGENQPQHFGDGTRLSIL.

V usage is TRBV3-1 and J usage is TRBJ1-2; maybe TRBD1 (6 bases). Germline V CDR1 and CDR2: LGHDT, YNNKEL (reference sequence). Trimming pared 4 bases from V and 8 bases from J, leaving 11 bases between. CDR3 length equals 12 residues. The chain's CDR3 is CASSPTGKGYTF. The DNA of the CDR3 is TGTGCCAGCAGCCCAACAGGGAAGGGCTACACCTTC.

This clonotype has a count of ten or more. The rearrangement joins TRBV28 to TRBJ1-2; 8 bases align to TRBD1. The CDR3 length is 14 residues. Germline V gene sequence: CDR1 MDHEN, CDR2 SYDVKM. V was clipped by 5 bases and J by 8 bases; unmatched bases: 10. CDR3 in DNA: TGTGCCAGCAGTGCGCCGGGACAGGCACCCGGCTACACCTTC. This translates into CASSAPGQAPGYTF.

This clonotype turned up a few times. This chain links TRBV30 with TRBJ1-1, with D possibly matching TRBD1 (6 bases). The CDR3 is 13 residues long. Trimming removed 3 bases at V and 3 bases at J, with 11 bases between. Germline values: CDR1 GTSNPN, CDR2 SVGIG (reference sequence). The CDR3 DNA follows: TGTGCCTGGAGGCAGGGGTTGGACACTGAAGCTTTCTTT. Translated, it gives CAWRQGLDTEAFF.

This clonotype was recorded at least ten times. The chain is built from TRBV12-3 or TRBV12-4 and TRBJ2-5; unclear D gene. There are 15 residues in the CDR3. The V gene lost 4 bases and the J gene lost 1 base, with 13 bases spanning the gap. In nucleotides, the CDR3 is TGTGCCAGCAGTTGGTTGTCAGCAGCCCAAGAGACCCAGTACTTC. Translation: CASSWLSAAQETQYF.

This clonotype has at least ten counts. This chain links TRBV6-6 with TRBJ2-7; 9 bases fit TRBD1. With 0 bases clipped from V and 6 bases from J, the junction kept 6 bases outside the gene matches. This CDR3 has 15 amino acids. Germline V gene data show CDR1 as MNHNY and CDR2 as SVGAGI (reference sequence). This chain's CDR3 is CASSYSRGTGLEQYF. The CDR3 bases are TGTGCCAGCAGTTACTCGAGAGGGACAGGGCTCGAGCAGTACTTC.